This T cell receptor (beta chain) was identified during a study of cytomegalovirus exposure and HLA in healthy donors. Looking at the study overall: Approximately 83 million unique TCRs from HLA-typed donors were held in an early data release. Membership in the Caucasian-associated ancestry cluster was found for around 85% of approximately 380 genotyped donors.

The PCR made use of 60 Vbeta and 13 Jbeta primers. TCRdb's copy holds only in-frame clones and misses some; the assay was immunoSEQ multiplex PCR. The data contain approximately 150,000 clones, around 75% of them singletons. The CDR3 contains 15 residues. J was trimmed by 5 bases and V by 5 bases; bases with no gene match: 4. Germline CDR1 is LGHNT and CDR2 is FRNRAP. Study-level findings and limits: In all likelihood, a cluster of highly shared sequence variants was a sequencing artifact. In a later analysis, productive TCRs from donors in an Asian-associated ancestry cluster reportedly carried fewer N-insertions than the cohort mean.

There are a few counts of this clone. Its specificity is unknown. The J gene is TRBJ2-1, the V gene TRBV12-5; 12 bases are shared with TRBD2. Sequenced: PBMCs. The origin of this receptor is a female donor in good health and CMV-seronegative. The CDR3: CASGTGLAGNNEQFF. CDR3 nucleotide sequence: TGTGCTAGTGGTACCGGACTAGCGGGGAACAATGAGCAGTTCTTC.